This T cell receptor (beta chain) was profiled in a study of blood T cell repertoires in COVID-19. On the study more broadly: Donors in the United States, Italy and Spain gave samples during acute or convalescent COVID-19. PBMCs, B-cell-depleted T cells, or T cells provided the cDNA or gDNA that made up the material.

Germline loops: CDR1 SGHAT, CDR2 FQNNGV. Trimming took 2 bases from V and 6 from J, leaving 8 bases between them. This CDR3 is 12 amino acids long. Authors' processing steps: Reference gene primer amplification in the assay estimated nucleated cell counts. Measured with immunoSEQ multiplex PCR; TCRdb has only the in-frame clones, and not every one. The V and J calls and clone size were taken over from that table, and D and trimming were inferred from the DNA. The table includes fewer than 85,000 clones, roughly 89% detected once. The sequence came from a human donor in a cohort sampled during active COVID-19. The V call is TRBV11-2, the J call TRBJ2-7; D not resolved. The specimen was peripheral blood. Here the CDR3 DNA reads TGTGCCAGCAGCTTACTCCCCTTCGAGCAGTACTTC. Its translation is CASSLLPFEQYF.